This T cell receptor (beta chain) was recovered during a study of Graves' ophthalmopathy and Graves' hyperthyroidism. Study outcomes and limitations: Sensitivity of about 70% and specificity of approximately 76% were achieved by the model that predicted ophthalmopathy progression.

All donors with ophthalmopathy were recorded as having moderate-to-severe activity, CAS ≥3, NOSPECS ≥4 and a duration under 3 months. Germline V gene sequence: CDR1 GTSNPN, CDR2 SVGIG (reference sequence). V gave up 4 bases and J gave up 7 bases, with 10 bases separating them. The CDR3 contains 11 residues. This clonotype has just a few counts. Its antigen is as yet unknown. As the template, RNA transcripts were used to amplify TCR beta CDR3 regions. RT-PCR in the first round used HTBI primers; a second-round multiplex PCR followed. TCRdb passed the multiplex PCR reads through MiXCR, listing each CDR3 protein once. The table shows approximately 160,000 distinct CDR3 sequences, with 35% to 45% occurring only once.

The chain is built from TRBV30 and TRBJ1-1; D unclear. The clonotype originates from a young man with Graves' ophthalmopathy. The sequencing input was peripheral blood. CDR3 loop: CAWKGPVEAFF. The CDR3 region has the DNA TGTGCCTGGAAAGGGCCGGTTGAAGCTTTCTTT.